These 20 T cell receptor beta chains share one sample of origin, sequenced in a study of radiotherapy plus CTLA-4 blockade in lung cancer. Only in-frame clones appear in the TCRdb table, and some are missing; sequencing was by immunoSEQ multiplex PCR. The table has about 41,000 clones, roughly three quarters seen once; the top ten hold around 8.3%. Material: peripheral blood, obtained from a patient treated with radiotherapy plus ipilimumab. Every receptor here comes from a human donor with non-small cell lung cancer who had stable disease on radiotherapy plus ipilimumab.

V usage is TRBV11-1 and J usage is TRBJ2-2; D remains unclear. Trimming took off 5 bases at V and 4 bases at J, with 14 bases between the two ends. The CDR3 extends over 15 amino acids. The germline V gene has CDR1 SGHAT and CDR2 FQDESV (reference sequence). CDR3 sequence reads: CASSPMVGPTGELFF. CDR3 DNA sequence: TGTGCCAGCAGCCCTATGGTCGGGCCCACCGGGGAGCTGTTTTTT.

This chain joins TRBV7-8 and TRBJ1-5; 9 bases agree with TRBD1. Trimming removed 2 bases from V and 4 bases from J; junction bases left unmatched: 6. CDR3 length: 16 amino acids. The V gene's germline CDR1 is SGHVS and CDR2 FQNEAQ. In DNA form, the CDR3 reads TGTGCCAGCAGCTTACCCCCGGGACAGGGTAATCAGCCCCAGCATTTT. Its translation is CASSLPPGQGNQPQHF.

The chain has TRBV28 and TRBJ2-3, with 9 positions matching TRBD2. This CDR3 spans 15 amino acids. The J segment lost 4 bases and the V segment lost 7 bases, leaving 9 bases of the junction unmatched. From germline, CDR1 is MDHEN and CDR2 SYDVKM. The CDR3 sequence: CASKGAGGHPDTQYF. CDR3 bases: TGTGCCAGCAAAGGGGCGGGGGGGCATCCAGATACGCAGTATTTT.

Details on this clone: A junction end diverges from the germline sequence, so it may reflect a read error. This chain joins TRBV7-9 and TRBJ1-1, with TRBD1 identical over 9 bases. The germline CDR1 and CDR2 sequences are SEHNR and FQNEAQ (reference sequence). The CDR3 is 16 residues long. The CDR3 DNA reads TGTGCCAGCAGCCCTCTTTGGACAGGGGTGAACACTGAAGTTTTCTTT. Translated: CASSPLWTGVNTEVFF.

CDR3 amino acids: CASSEASETQYF. The CDR3 DNA follows: TGTGCCAGCAGTGAAGCTTCTGAGACCCAGTACTTC. The gene calls are TRBV2 and TRBJ2-5; D gene uncertain. V was shortened by 0 bases and J by 5 bases, with 4 bases between the two germline ends. The length of the CDR3 is 12 residues. The germline CDR1 and CDR2 sequences are SNHLY and FYNNEI.

The V and J genes are TRBV5-6 and TRBJ2-1; the match to TRBD2 covers 10 bases. This CDR3 is built from 15 residues. With V trimmed by 0 bases and J by 5 bases, 2 bases remained unmatched. Germline CDR1 and CDR2: SGHDT and YYEEEE. CDR3 protein: CASSLGLAGDNEQFF. The CDR3 coding sequence is TGTGCCAGCAGCTTGGGACTAGCGGGTGACAATGAGCAGTTCTTC.

The chain joins TRBV5-6 to TRBJ1-2, with 9 bases aligning to TRBD1. The CDR3 covers 15 residues. J was trimmed by 4 bases and V by 2 bases; bases with no gene match: 6. Germline values: CDR1 SGHDT, CDR2 YYEEEE. CDR3: CASSFRDRDLYGYTF. The CDR3 DNA reads TGTGCCAGCAGCTTCCGGGACAGGGACCTCTATGGCTACACCTTC.

J is TRBJ1-5 and V is TRBV7-8, with 7 bases lining up with TRBD1. The CDR3 sequence is 14 residues long. The ends lost 2 bases at V and 2 bases at J; junction bases unmatched: 0. Germline loops: CDR1 SGHVS, CDR2 FQNEAQ. For the CDR3, the DNA is TGTGCCAGCAGCTTAACAGGGGGCAATCAGCCCCAGCATTTT. This sequence encodes CASSLTGGNQPQHF.

The chain uses TRBV19 and TRBJ1-5; 7 bases align to TRBD1. Germline assignment: CDR1 LNHDA and CDR2 SQIVND (reference sequence). CDR3 length: 14 amino acids. J lost 3 bases, V lost 7 bases, and 6 bases had no gene match. The CDR3 DNA sequence: TGTGCCAGTACCTCAGACAGGGACAATCAGCCCCAGCATTTT. It is translated as CASTSDRDNQPQHF.

The chain combines TRBV5-4 with TRBJ1-4; D unclear. CDR1 and CDR2 from the germline V gene are SGHNT and YYREEE (reference sequence). The CDR3 runs to 14 residues. Trimming removed 0 bases from V and 1 base from J, with 4 bases in between. CDR3 protein: CASSLEGTNEKLFF. The DNA for the CDR3 is TGTGCCAGCAGCTTGGAGGGAACTAATGAAAAACTGTTTTTT.

The rearrangement joins TRBV11-2 to TRBJ2-7; D uncertain. V dropped 4 bases and J dropped 5 bases, with 15 bases sitting between them. Germline V lookup: CDR1 SGHAT, CDR2 FQNNGV. This CDR3 spans 14 amino acids. The CDR3 DNA reads as TGTGCCAGCAGCTCAGAGTTAGGACGCCACGAGCAGTACGTC. It translates to CASSSELGRHEQYV.

The chain employs TRBV6-1 and TRBJ2-1, with 8 bases lining up with TRBD2. The ends lost 2 bases at V and 6 bases at J; junction bases unmatched: 12. Germline V CDR1 and CDR2: MNHNS, SASEGT. This CDR3 is built from 17 residues. DNA of the CDR3: TGTGCCAGCAGTGAATGGTTAGGGGGACTAGTATTCAATGAGCAGTTCTTC. This encodes CASSEWLGGLVFNEQFF.

There are a few counts of this clone. This sequence joins TRBV9 and TRBJ1-2; D not resolved. CDR1 is SGDLS, CDR2 YYNGEE, per germline. Trimming shortened V by 4 bases and J by 6 bases, and 13 bases separated the two germline ends. This CDR3 is built from 13 residues. CDR3 coding DNA: TGTGCCAGCAGCCCCGGGAGGGCGGATGGCTACACCTTC. This translates into CASSPGRADGYTF.

The V and J genes are TRBV27 and TRBJ1-1; weak D call: TRBD1 (5 bases). The CDR3 is 13 amino acids. Trimming cost V 4 bases and J 7 bases, with 13 bases left between them. In germline, CDR1 is MNHEY, CDR2 SMNVEV (reference sequence). The DNA of the CDR3 is TGTGCCAGCAGTTCCCTTAGACAGATTGAAGCTTTCTTT. Its protein is CASSSLRQIEAFF.

This chain connects TRBV6-5 to TRBJ1-5; 9 positions match TRBD1. The CDR3 is made up of 14 amino acids. Trimming took 7 bases from V and 3 from J; bases not matched to a gene: 4. The germline CDR1 and CDR2 sequences are MNHEY and SVGAGI. The CDR3 loop reads CASKRDRVNQPQHF. In DNA, the CDR3 is TGTGCCAGCAAACGGGACAGGGTCAATCAGCCCCAGCATTTT.

The CDR3 spells CASSLSGTTNEKLFF. In nucleotides, the CDR3 is TGTGCCAGCAGCCTATCCGGGACAACTAATGAAAAACTGTTTTTT. The rearrangement uses TRBV7-8 and TRBJ1-4; no firm D call. V lost 5 bases and J lost 0, with 10 bases in between. The CDR3 has 15 amino acids. Germline V gene sequence: CDR1 SGHVS, CDR2 FQNEAQ.

The CDR3 sequence: CASSGARRGEDTQYF. CDR3 in DNA: TGCGCCAGCAGCGGCGCTAGGCGGGGGGAAGATACGCAGTATTTT. The genes are TRBV5-1 and TRBJ2-3; TRBD2 agrees at 8 bases. Looked up from germline, CDR1 is SGHRS and CDR2 is YFSETQ. This CDR3 comprises 15 residues. Germline trimming cut 4 bases from V and 5 bases from J; bases unmatched to any gene: 9.

The count of this clone is one. The chain employs TRBV28 and TRBJ1-6, with D possibly TRBD1 on 5 matching bases. V gave up 6 bases and J gave up 9 bases, with 15 bases separating them. The CDR3 loop spans 14 amino acids. From germline, CDR1 is MDHEN and CDR2 SYDVKM. The DNA for the CDR3 is TGTGCCAGCAGCCTCACAGGAGAGCCTTCACCCCTCCACTTT. This translates into CASSLTGEPSPLHF.

The chain uses TRBV9 and TRBJ2-2; 9 bases match TRBD1. V lost 3 bases, J lost 5 bases, and 14 bases stayed unmatched. This CDR3 is built from 18 residues. The germline CDR1 and CDR2 sequences are SGDLS and YYNGEE. The CDR3 coding sequence is TGTGCCAGCAGCGCCACACCTCGCGGGACAGGGTATACCGGGGAGCTGTTTTTT. Its translation is CASSATPRGTGYTGELFF.

The CDR3 spells CSATTGSYGYTF. The CDR3 nucleotides are TGCAGCGCCACCACAGGTTCCTATGGCTACACCTTC. The chain couples TRBV29-1 to TRBJ1-2; possible D gene TRBD1, 5 bases. This CDR3 has 12 amino acids. Germline assignment: CDR1 SQVTM and CDR2 ANQGSEA. V was pared by 7 bases and J by 4 bases, with 13 bases between. Full variable domain (remainder filled in from reference TRBV29-1 and TRBJ1-2): SAVISQKPSRDICQRGTSLTIQCQVDSQVTMMFWYRQQPGQSLTLIATANQGSEATYESGFVIDKFPISRPNLTFSTLTVSNMSPEDSSIYLCSATTGSYGYTFGSGTRLTVV.